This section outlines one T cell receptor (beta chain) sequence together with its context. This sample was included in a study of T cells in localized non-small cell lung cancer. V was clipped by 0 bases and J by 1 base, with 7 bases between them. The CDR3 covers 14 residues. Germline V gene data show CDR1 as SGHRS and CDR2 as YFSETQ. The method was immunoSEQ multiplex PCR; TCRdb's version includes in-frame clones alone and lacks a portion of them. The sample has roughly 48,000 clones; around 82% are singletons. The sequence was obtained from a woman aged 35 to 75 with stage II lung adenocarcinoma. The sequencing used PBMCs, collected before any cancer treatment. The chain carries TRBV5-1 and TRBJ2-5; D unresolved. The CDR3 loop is CASSLAPGQETQYF. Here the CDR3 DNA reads TGCGCCAGCAGCTTGGCACCAGGCCAAGAGACCCAGTACTTC. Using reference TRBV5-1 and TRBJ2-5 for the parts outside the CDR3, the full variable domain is KAGVTQTPRYLIKTRGQQVTLSCSPISGHRSVSWYQQTPGQGLQFLFEYFSETQRNKGNFPGRFSGRQFSNSRSEMNVSTLELGDSALYLCASSLAPGQETQYFGPGTRLLVL.